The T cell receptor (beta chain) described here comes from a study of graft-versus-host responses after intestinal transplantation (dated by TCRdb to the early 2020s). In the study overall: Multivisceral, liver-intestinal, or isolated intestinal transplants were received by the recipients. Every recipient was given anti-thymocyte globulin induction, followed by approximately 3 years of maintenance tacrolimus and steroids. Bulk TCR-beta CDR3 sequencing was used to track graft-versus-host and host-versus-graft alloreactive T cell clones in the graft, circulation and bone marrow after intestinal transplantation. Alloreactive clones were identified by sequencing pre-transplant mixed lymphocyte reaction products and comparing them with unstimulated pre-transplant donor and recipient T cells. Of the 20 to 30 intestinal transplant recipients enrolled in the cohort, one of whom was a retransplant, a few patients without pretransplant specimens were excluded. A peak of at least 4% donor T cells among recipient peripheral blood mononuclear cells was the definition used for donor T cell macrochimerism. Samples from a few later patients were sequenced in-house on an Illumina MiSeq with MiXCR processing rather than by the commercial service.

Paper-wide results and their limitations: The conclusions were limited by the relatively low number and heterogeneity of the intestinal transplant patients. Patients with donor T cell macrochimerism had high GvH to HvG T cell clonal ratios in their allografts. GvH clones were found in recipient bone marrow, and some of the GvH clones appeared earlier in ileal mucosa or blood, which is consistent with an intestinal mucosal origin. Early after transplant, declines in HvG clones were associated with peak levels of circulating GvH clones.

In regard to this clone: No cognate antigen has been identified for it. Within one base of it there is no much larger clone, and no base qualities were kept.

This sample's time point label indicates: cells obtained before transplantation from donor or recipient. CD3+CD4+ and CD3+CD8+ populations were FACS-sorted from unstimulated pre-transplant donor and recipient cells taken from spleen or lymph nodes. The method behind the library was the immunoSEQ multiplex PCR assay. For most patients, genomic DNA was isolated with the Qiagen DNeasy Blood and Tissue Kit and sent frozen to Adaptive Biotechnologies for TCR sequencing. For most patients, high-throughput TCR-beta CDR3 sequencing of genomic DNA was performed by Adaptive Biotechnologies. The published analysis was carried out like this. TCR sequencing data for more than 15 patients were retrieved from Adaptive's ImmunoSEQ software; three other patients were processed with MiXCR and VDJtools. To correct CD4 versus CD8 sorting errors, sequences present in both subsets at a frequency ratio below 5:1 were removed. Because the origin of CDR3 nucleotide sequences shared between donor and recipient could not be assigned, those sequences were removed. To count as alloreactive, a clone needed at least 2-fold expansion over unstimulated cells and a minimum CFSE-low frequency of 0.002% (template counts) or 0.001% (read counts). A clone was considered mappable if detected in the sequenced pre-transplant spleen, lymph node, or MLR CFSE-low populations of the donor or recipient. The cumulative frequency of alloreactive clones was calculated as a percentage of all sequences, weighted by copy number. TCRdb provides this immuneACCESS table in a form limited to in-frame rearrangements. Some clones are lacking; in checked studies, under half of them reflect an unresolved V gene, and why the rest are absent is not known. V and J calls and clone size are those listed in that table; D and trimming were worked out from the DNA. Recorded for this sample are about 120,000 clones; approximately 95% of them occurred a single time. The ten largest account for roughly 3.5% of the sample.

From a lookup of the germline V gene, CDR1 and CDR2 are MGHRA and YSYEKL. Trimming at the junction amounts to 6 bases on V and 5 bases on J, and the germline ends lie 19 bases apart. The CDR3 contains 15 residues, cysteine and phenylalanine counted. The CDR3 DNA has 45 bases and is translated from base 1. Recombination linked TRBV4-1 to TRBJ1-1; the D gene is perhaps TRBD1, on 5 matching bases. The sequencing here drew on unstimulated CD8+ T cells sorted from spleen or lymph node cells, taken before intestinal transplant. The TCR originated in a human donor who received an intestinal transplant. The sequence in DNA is TGCGCCAGCAGTTTGACCCCATCGGGGGGGACTGAAGCTTTCTTT. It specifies CASSLTPSGGTEAFF.